A single sample gave rise to the 20 T cell receptor beta chains below, sequenced in a study of T cell clonality in common variable immunodeficiency. Some clones are missing from TCRdb's copy, which holds only in-frame ones; the method was immunoSEQ multiplex PCR. Listed for the sample are tens of thousands of clones, none seen a single time. The sequencing sample was made of peripheral blood mononuclear cells. Receptors were obtained from a person between 18 and 75 years old in good health.

This clone was observed many times. The read finishes 3 residues shy of the CDR3 end, and the germline J gene is used to complete it. V is TRBV18 and J is TRBJ2-5; 9 bases fit TRBD1. Trimming at V came to 4 bases and at J to 5 bases, leaving 5 bases not matched to a gene. CDR3 length equals 14 residues. Germline CDR1 KGHSH, CDR2 LQKENI. The CDR3: CASSRGGTGETQYF. The sequenced CDR3 bases are TGTGCCAGCTCACGCGGAGGGACAGGGGAGACC.

Details on this clone: The read ends 3 residues early relative to the CDR3; the germline J gene fills the gap. The gene calls are TRBV5-4 and TRBJ2-7; no clear D. Trimming cost V 4 bases and J 2 bases, with 10 bases left between them. This CDR3 region has 13 residues. Germline V gene data show CDR1 as SGHNT and CDR2 as YYREEE (reference sequence). The CDR3 reads CASSPAETYEQYF. The covered CDR3 bases are TGTGCCAGCAGCCCGGCGGAAACCTACGAG.

This clone was detected a few times. A single base separates this from a much larger clone, so it may be a read error. This CDR3 is also generated by other DNA sequences in the sample. Partial CDR3 DNA: TGTGCCAGTAGTCCGGACAGGGGGATCTCTGGAAACACA. Translating gives CASSPDRGISGNT. The whole CDR3 protein reads CASSPDRGISGNTIYF. The gene calls are TRBV19 and TRBJ1-3; the match to TRBD1 covers 10 bases. With the read ending 3 residues before the CDR3 end, the germline J gene is used to fill in that end. Germline V gene lookup returns CDR1 LNHDA and CDR2 SQIVND (reference sequence). This CDR3 has 16 residues.

This clone was counted ten times or more. The read halts 3 residues ahead of the CDR3 end, with the missing end drawn from the germline J gene. This chain connects TRBV2 to TRBJ2-5; TRBD2 aligns across 10 bases. CDR3 length: 15 residues. CDR1 and CDR2 (germline): SNHLY, FYNNEI. Trimming took 7 bases from V and 5 from J; bases not matched to a gene: 10. The DNA read from the CDR3 is TGTGCCAGCAAACCGCTAGCGGGAGATCACGAGACC. Translating it yields CASKPLAGDHET. The entire CDR3 reads CASKPLAGDHETQYF.

This clone was observed many times. The read comes to an end 3 residues before the CDR3 does, leaving the germline J gene to fill in the end. The J gene is TRBJ1-6, the V gene TRBV19, with TRBD1 as a possible D gene (5 bases). The CDR3 length is 14 residues. V lost 7 bases, J lost 9 bases, and 16 bases lay in between. Looked up from germline, CDR1 is LNHDA and CDR2 is SQIVND (reference sequence). The sequenced CDR3 bases are TGTGCCAGTAAGAAAAGTCTGGGGCGTTCACCC. It yields the protein CASKKSLGRSP. The CDR3 reads in full as CASKKSLGRSPLHF.

This clone was seen many times. The sequenced fragment ends 3 residues before the CDR3 boundary, so the rest is inferred from the germline J gene. The chain employs TRBV29-1 and TRBJ2-1; 10 bases fit TRBD2. Germline CDR1 SQVTM, CDR2 ANQGSEA. This CDR3 region has 14 residues. The V segment lost 3 bases and the J segment 8 bases; nucleotides outside the gene matches: 7. The CDR3 loop reads CSVEGLAGEDEQFF. The DNA read from the CDR3 is TGCAGCGTTGAGGGGCTAGCGGGGGAGGATGAG.

There are many counts of this clone. Read data end 3 residues before the CDR3 end; the end is taken from the germline J gene. The chain uses TRBV19 and TRBJ2-7, with a weak D call TRBD1 (6 bases). The CDR3 consists of 16 residues. V was shortened by 5 bases and J by 2 bases, with 19 bases between the two germline ends. Germline CDR1 reads LNHDA; CDR2 reads SQIVND (reference sequence). CDR3 bases read: TGTGCCAGTAGTCGCTCCGGGACACAAACCCCCTACGAG. Amino acid sequence: CASSRSGTQTPYE. The whole CDR3 sequence reads CASSRSGTQTPYEQYF.

This clone occurred many times. Coverage ceases 3 residues before the CDR3 finishes, and the germline J gene fills in the end. The V and J genes are TRBV10-3 and TRBJ2-3, with 8 bases fitting TRBD2. This CDR3 is built from 13 residues. Trimming took 8 bases from V and 0 from J; bases not matched to a gene: 1. CDR1 and CDR2 (germline): ENHRY, SYGVKD. The CDR3 bases that were read are TGTGCCATCGGGACTAGGAGCACAGATACG. Translation gives CAIGTRSTDT. The whole CDR3 sequence reads CAIGTRSTDTQYF.

This clone was counted at least ten times. Partial CDR3 DNA: TGTGCCAGCAGCCCGGGGCGGGGGGCGGGAGGACCCTACGAG. Protein sequence: CASSPGRGAGGPYE. The CDR3, in full, reads CASSPGRGAGGPYEQYF. V usage is TRBV4-2 and J usage is TRBJ2-7; 8 nucleotides align to TRBD2. Read coverage stops 3 residues before the CDR3 terminus; the germline J gene supplies the remainder. Trimming cost V 4 bases and J 2 bases; bases outside gene matches: 13. The germline V gene encodes CDR1 LGHNA and CDR2 YNFKEQ. The CDR3 runs to 17 residues.

This clone was recorded at least ten times. The DNA ends 3 residues before the CDR3 does, and the rest of the CDR3 is filled in from the germline J gene. V gene TRBV5-1 combines with J gene TRBJ2-5; 7 bases agree with TRBD1. V trimming: 0 bases; J trimming: 3 bases; junction bases outside the gene matches: 5. The CDR3 totals 15 residues. Germline assignment: CDR1 SGHRS and CDR2 YFSETQ. Here the CDR3 reads CASSLAGTDEETQYF. The sequenced part of the CDR3 DNA is TGCGCCAGCAGCTTGGCCGGGACAGATGAAGAGACC.

There are many counts of this clone. The CDR3 end lies 3 residues beyond the end of the read and is filled in from the germline J gene. The chain couples TRBV7-9 to TRBJ2-5; 8 bases are a match to TRBD2. V shed 5 bases and J 5 bases; nucleotides not matched to a gene: 7. The CDR3 covers 14 residues. Germline values: CDR1 SEHNR, CDR2 FQNEAQ (reference sequence). CDR3: CASSPPGLGETQYF. CDR3 DNA, as far as it was read: TGTGCCAGCAGCCCCCCGGGACTAGGGGAGACC.

This clone has at least ten counts. The read ends 3 residues early relative to the CDR3; the germline J gene fills the gap. The chain joins TRBV20-1 to TRBJ2-3; 10 nucleotides match TRBD2. Germline-derived CDR1 and CDR2 are DFQATT and SNEGSKA (reference sequence). The CDR3 is made up of 14 amino acids. V lost 0 bases to trimming and J lost 4 bases; unmatched junction nucleotides: 1. The DNA read from the CDR3 is TGCAGTGCTAGAGACGGGACTAGCGCAGATACG. It translates to CSARDGTSADT. The entire CDR3 is CSARDGTSADTQYF.

For this clone: The missing CDR3 end, 3 residues past where the read stops, is filled in from the germline J gene. The chain uses TRBV19 and TRBJ2-1; 7 bases are shared with TRBD1. This CDR3 contains 13 residues. In germline, CDR1 is LNHDA, CDR2 SQIVND (reference sequence). J was trimmed by 8 bases and V by 11 bases; bases with no gene match: 12. CDR3 sequence reads: CAGQQGSFHEQFF. The sequenced part of the CDR3 DNA is TGTGCCGGCCAACAGGGGAGTTTCCATGAG.

This clone has ten or more counts. The read gets to within 3 residues of the CDR3 end, and the germline J gene fills in the rest. The chain carries TRBV5-1 and TRBJ1-5, with TRBD1 matching 7 bases. V trimming: 1 base; J trimming: 0 bases; junction bases outside the gene matches: 1. This CDR3 spans 15 amino acids. Germline V gene sequence: CDR1 SGHRS, CDR2 YFSETQ. The CDR3 bases that were read are TGCGCCAGCAGCTTGACAGGGGTTAGCAATCAGCCC. Its protein is CASSLTGVSNQP. The CDR3, in full, reads CASSLTGVSNQPQHF.

This clone was seen only a few times. The CDR3 goes on 3 residues after the read ends, and that part is filled in from the germline J gene. Other DNA sequences within the sample encode an identical CDR3. V and J are TRBV5-1 and TRBJ1-3; maybe TRBD1 (5 bases). There are 16 residues in the CDR3. In germline, CDR1 is SGHRS, CDR2 YFSETQ. V gave up 4 bases and J gave up 5 bases, with 19 bases separating them. CDR3: CASSPGDSPTRNTIYF. Partial CDR3 DNA: TGCGCCAGCAGCCCGGGGGACTCCCCGACCAGAAACACC.

This clone was observed at least ten times. The CDR3 goes on 3 residues after the read ends, and that part is filled in from the germline J gene. The V gene is TRBV18, the J gene TRBJ1-5; the D gene is possibly TRBD1 (6 bases). From germline, CDR1 is KGHSH and CDR2 LQKENI. With 1 base removed from V and 0 bases from J, the gap between germline ends came to 13 bases. The CDR3 contains 17 residues. The chain's CDR3 is CASSPRTDPFSNQPQHF. The sequenced CDR3 bases are TGTGCCAGCTCACCACGGACAGACCCTTTTAGCAATCAGCCC.

In its sample, this clone was seen many times. The CDR3 sequence: CASSIKPPGLAGGPNTGELFF. The sequenced part of the CDR3 DNA is TGTGCCAGTAGTATAAAGCCTCCGGGACTAGCGGGAGGACCTAACACCGGGGAG. The chain is built from TRBV19 and TRBJ2-2, with 15 bases lining up with TRBD2. From the germline J gene comes the end of the CDR3, since the read stops 3 residues before it. Germline CDR1 is LNHDA and CDR2 is SQIVND (reference sequence). Trimming at V came to 2 bases and at J to 2 bases, leaving 12 bases not matched to a gene. The CDR3 is 21 amino acids.

This clone was seen a few times. The CDR3 loop is CASSLALAAKETQYF. Partial CDR3 DNA: TGTGCCAGCAGCTTAGCGCTGGCGGCTAAAGAGACG. This rearrangement joins TRBV7-9 to TRBJ2-3; D unclear. The read stops 3 residues short of the end of the CDR3; the missing end is completed from the germline J gene. The CDR3 is made up of 15 amino acids. Germline CDR1 and CDR2: SEHNR and FQNEAQ (reference sequence).

This clone was found many times. From the germline J gene comes the end of the CDR3, since the read stops 3 residues before it. This rearrangement joins TRBV5-8 to TRBJ2-3, with 9 bases identical to TRBD2. Trimming took 2 bases from V and 6 from J; bases not matched to a gene: 7. This CDR3 has 15 residues. Germline lookup yields CDR1 SGHTS and CDR2 YDEGEE. The sequenced part of the CDR3 DNA is TGTGCCAGCAGCTTAAAGGGACTAGCATCCGATACG. Its translation: CASSLKGLASDT. The entire CDR3 protein reads CASSLKGLASDTQYF.

In this sample, this clone turned up many times. Read coverage stops 3 residues before the CDR3 terminus; the germline J gene supplies the remainder. V gene TRBV7-2 combines with J gene TRBJ1-2, with 9 nucleotides matching TRBD1. CDR1 is SGHTA and CDR2 is FQGNSA in the germline V gene. V gave up 5 bases and J gave up 2 bases; unmatched junction bases: 6. This CDR3 region has 15 residues. CDR3 loop: CASSLTGGKNYGYTF. CDR3 DNA, as far as it was read: TGTGCCAGCAGCCTGACAGGGGGAAAAAACTATGGC. The complete variable domain, with remaining parts taken from reference TRBV7-2 and TRBJ1-2, reads GAGVSQSPSNKVTEKGKDVELRCDPISGHTALYWYRQSLGQGLEFLIYFQGNSAPDKSGLPSDRFSAERTGGSVSTLTIQRTQQEDSAVYLCASSLTGGKNYGYTFGSGTRLTVV.